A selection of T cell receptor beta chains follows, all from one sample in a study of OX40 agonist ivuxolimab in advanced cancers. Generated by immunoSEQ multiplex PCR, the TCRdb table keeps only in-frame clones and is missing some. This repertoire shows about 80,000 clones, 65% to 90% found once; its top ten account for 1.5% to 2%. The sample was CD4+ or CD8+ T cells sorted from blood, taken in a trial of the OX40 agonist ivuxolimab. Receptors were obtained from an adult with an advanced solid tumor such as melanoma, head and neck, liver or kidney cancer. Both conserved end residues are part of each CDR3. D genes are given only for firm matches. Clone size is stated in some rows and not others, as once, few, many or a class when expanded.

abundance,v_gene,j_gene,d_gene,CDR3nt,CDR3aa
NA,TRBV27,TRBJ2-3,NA,TGTGCCAGCAGGTCCGGGACGATCCGCACAGATACGCAGTATTTT,CASRSGTIRTDTQYF
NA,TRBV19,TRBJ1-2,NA,TGTGCCAGTAGTATAAGAAGTCCCAGCCCCTTTGGGGCAGACTATGGCTACACCTTC,CASSIRSPSPFGADYGYTF
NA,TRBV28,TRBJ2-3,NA,TGTGCCAGCAGTTTATATAGTTGGGGGTCAGGCCCCAAGCGCGCAGATACGCAGTATTTT,CASSLYSWGSGPKRADTQYF
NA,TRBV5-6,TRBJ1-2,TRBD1,TGTGCCAGCAGCTTTAGACAGGGAAATGGCTACACCTTC,CASSFRQGNGYTF
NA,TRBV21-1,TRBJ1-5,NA,TGTGCCAGCAGTGATTTCAGTAGCAATCAGCCCCAGCATTTT,CASSDFSSNQPQHF
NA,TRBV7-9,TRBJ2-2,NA,TGTGCCAGCAGCTCACACTGGAACACCGGGGAGCTGTTTTTT,CASSSHWNTGELFF
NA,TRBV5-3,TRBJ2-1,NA,TGTGCCAGAAGCTTTCGGCCACAGTCCTACAATGAGCAGTTCTTC,CARSFRPQSYNEQFF
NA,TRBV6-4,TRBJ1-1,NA,TGTGCCAGCAGTGAAAAGACCTGGAATGGTGAAGCTTTCTTT,CASSEKTWNGEAFF
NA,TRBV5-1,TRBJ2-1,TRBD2,TGCGCCAGCATTGCGGGAGGGGGGTTCAATGAGCAGTTCTTC,CASIAGGGFNEQFF
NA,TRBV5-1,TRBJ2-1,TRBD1,TGCGCCAGCAGCTTAGGACAGGCAAATGAGCAGTTCTTC,CASSLGQANEQFF
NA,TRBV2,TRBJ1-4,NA,TGTGCCAGCAGTCAAGATGAAAAACTGTTTTTT,CASSQDEKLFF
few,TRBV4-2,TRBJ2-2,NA,TGTGCCAGCAGCCGAACTAGTTCCGGGGAGCTGTTTTTT,CASSRTSSGELFF
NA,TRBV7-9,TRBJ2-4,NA,TGTGCCAGCAGCTTAGCGATAGCCAAAAACATTCAGTACTTC,CASSLAIAKNIQYF
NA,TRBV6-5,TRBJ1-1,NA,TGTGCCAGCAGACAGGACGGCCTGAACACTGAAGCTTTCTTT,CASRQDGLNTEAFF
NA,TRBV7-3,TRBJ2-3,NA,TGTGCCAGCAGCCCCCCCGGCAGGGATACGCAGTATTTT,CASSPPGRDTQYF
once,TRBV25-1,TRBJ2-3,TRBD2,TGTGCCAGCAGTGAGTCTAGCGGGTCGTTGGGTACGCAGTATTTT,CASSESSGSLGTQYF
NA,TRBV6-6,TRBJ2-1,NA,TGTGTCTCGGGTCAGAAGGGAACGAAGCAGTTCTTC,CVSGQKGTKQFF
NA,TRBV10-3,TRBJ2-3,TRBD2,TGTGCCATCGGGAGGGGAGTTGCAGATACGCAGTATTTT,CAIGRGVADTQYF
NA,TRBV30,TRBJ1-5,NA,TGTGCCTGGGCAGGACAGAATAGCAATCAGCCCCAGCATTTT,CAWAGQNSNQPQHF
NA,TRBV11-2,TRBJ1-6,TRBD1,TGTGCCAGCAGCGGAGGGACAGGCAAGAATTCACCCCTCCACTTT,CASSGGTGKNSPLHF